The sequence of this TCR beta chain was determined in a study of blood T cell repertoires in COVID-19. Overall study: The analysed material was cDNA or gDNA that came from T cells, B-cell-depleted T cells, or PBMCs.

The CDR3 spans 17 residues. The V gene end was trimmed by 6 bases and the J gene end by 1 base; junction bases not matched to a gene: 10. In germline, CDR1 is MDHEN, CDR2 SYDVKM. Per the study methods: Reference gene primer amplification yielded estimated nucleated cell counts. Produced via immunoSEQ multiplex PCR; TCRdb's table is partial and in-frame only. Clone size and the V and J calls come from that table; the DNA yielded D and trimming. This table holds 70,000 to 95,000 clones, roughly 76% found once. This clonotype originated in a woman aged 70-85 years with acute or convalescent COVID-19. The chain employs TRBV28 and TRBJ2-7; 12 bases fit TRBD1. The sequenced sample consisted of peripheral blood. CDR3 sequence (DNA): TGTGCCAGCAGACCCCCCCCGGGACAGGGGGCGTCCTACGAGCAGTACTTC. It encodes CASRPPPGQGASYEQYF.